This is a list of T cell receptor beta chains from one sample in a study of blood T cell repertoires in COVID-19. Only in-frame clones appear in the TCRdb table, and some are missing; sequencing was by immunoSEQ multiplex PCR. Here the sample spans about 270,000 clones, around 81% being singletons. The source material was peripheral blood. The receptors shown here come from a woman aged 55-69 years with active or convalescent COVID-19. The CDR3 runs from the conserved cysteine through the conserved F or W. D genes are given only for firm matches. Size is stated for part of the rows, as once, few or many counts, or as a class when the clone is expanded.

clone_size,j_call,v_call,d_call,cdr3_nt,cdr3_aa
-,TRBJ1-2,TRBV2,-,TGTGCCAGCAGTGAAGCTCCCTTAAACTATGGCTACACCTTC,CASSEAPLNYGYTF
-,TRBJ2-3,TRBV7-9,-,TGTGCCAGCGTTCCGGGGACACCGGGTCATCGCGTGCAGTATTTT,CASVPGTPGHRVQYF
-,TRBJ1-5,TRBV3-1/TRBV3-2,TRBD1,TGTGCCAGCAGCCAAGATGTGACAGGGGGCAATCAGCCCCAGCATTTT,CASSQDVTGGNQPQHF
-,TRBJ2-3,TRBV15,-,TGTGCCACCAGCAGGAGCGCCGATACGCAGTATTTT,CATSRSADTQYF
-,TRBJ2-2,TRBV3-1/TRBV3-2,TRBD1,TGTGCCAGCAGCCGGACAGGGAGAAGCACCGGGGAGCTGTTTTTT,CASSRTGRSTGELFF
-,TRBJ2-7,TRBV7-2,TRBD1,TGTGCCAGCAGCTTGACAGGGTTATCCTACGAGCAGTACTTC,CASSLTGLSYEQYF
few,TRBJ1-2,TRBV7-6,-,TGTGCCAGCAGCCCCCGTAAAAACTTCCCCTATGGCTACACCTTC,CASSPRKNFPYGYTF
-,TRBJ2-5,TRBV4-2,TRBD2,TGTGCCAGCAGCCTCGGGACTAGCGGGTGGGTTAAGGGAGAGACCCAGTACTTC,CASSLGTSGWVKGETQYF
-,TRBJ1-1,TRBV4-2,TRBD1,TGTGCCAGCAGGCCTTTTTCCGGGACAGGGTCTGAAGCTTTCTTT,CASRPFSGTGSEAFF
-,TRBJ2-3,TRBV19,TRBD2,TGTGCCAGTAGTATAGATCTCCGGCGGGGGGTAGGAGATACGCAGTATTTT,CASSIDLRRGVGDTQYF
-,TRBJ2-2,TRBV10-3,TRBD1,TGTGCCATCAGTGAGATGGGACAGGGTACCACCGGGGAGCTGTTTTTT,CAISEMGQGTTGELFF
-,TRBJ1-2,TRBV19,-,TGTGCCAGTAGTTTTAAGGCCCAGACAGGCGCAATTTATGGCTACACCTTC,CASSFKAQTGAIYGYTF
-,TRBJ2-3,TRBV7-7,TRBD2,TGTGCCAGCAGCTCTAGGGGGGAGCGGGGGTGTAGCACAGATACGCAGTATTTT,CASSSRGERGCSTDTQYF
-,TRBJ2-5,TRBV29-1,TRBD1,TGCAGCGTTGAAGGGGACAGGGGGCAAGAGACCCAGTACTTC,CSVEGDRGQETQYF
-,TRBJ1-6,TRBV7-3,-,TGTGCCAGCAGCTCAGGGGCCGGACCCACTGGTTCACCCCTCCACTTT,CASSSGAGPTGSPLHF
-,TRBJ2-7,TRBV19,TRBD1,TGTGCCAGTACCCGCACAGGGGGCTCCTACGAGCAGTACTTC,CASTRTGGSYEQYF
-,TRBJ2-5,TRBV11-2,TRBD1,TGTGCCAGCAGCTGGGGACAGGGGGAGGCCCAGTACTTC,CASSWGQGEAQYF
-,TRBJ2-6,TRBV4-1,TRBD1,TGCGCCAGCAGCTGGGGGACAGCCGGCTCTGAGGGGGCCAACGTCCTGACTTTC,CASSWGTAGSEGANVLTF
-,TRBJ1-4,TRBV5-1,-,TGCGCCAGCAGCTTCGACACCAATGAAAAACTGTTTTTT,CASSFDTNEKLFF
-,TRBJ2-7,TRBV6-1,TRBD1,TGTGCCAGCAGTGAACCAGGGACAGGATCGTCAGCGCAGTACTTC,CASSEPGTGSSAQYF
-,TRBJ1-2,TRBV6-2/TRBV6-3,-,TGTGCCAGCAGCACAGGGTTGTATGGCTACACCTTC,CASSTGLYGYTF
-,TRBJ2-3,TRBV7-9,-,TGTGCCAGCAGCTCCGGGACTAGCACAGATACGCAGTATTTT,CASSSGTSTDTQYF
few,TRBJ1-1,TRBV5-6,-,TGTGCCAGCAGCTTTAGTACTGAAGCTTTCTTT,CASSFSTEAFF
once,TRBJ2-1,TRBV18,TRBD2,TGTGCCAGCTCACCACTTGCGGGGGGCAACAATGAGCAGTTCTTC,CASSPLAGGNNEQFF
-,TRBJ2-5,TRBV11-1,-,TGTGCCAGCAGCTTAGTAAAGGGGCTGGAGACCCAGTACTTC,CASSLVKGLETQYF